This is a list of T cell receptor beta chains from one sample in a study of Ad26.COV2.S vaccination and SARS-CoV-2 variants. This table comes from immunoSEQ multiplex PCR, and its TCRdb copy is limited to in-frame clones, with some not included. The sample includes a few hundred thousand clones, 70% to 90% seen only once; the top ten take around 3%. Material: peripheral blood, obtained in a trial of Ad26.COV2.S vaccine versus placebo. The receptors derive from a person between 18 and 65 years old who received the Ad26.COV2.S COVID-19 vaccine or a placebo. Both conserved end residues are part of each CDR3. D genes are given only for firm matches. Not all rows give a size; the values are once, few, many and, for expanded clones, a class.

NA	TRBJ1-1	TRBV3-1/TRBV3-2	once	CASSQEMGNTEAFF	TGTGCCAGCAGCCAAGAGATGGGGAACACTGAAGCTTTCTTT
NA	TRBJ1-5	TRBV10-2	NA	CASSEGPSNQPQHF	TGCGCCAGCAGTGAAGGACCTAGCAATCAGCCCCAGCATTTT
NA	TRBJ2-5	TRBV18	NA	CASSPQGGETQYF	TGTGCCAGCTCACCGCAGGGTGGGGAGACCCAGTACTTC
NA	TRBJ2-1	TRBV10-3	NA	CAINLQGEDEQFF	TGTGCCATCAATTTACAGGGCGAGGATGAGCAGTTCTTC
NA	TRBJ2-5	TRBV5-6	NA	CASSLGPKSGETQYF	TGTGCCAGCAGCTTGGGCCCAAAATCGGGGGAGACCCAGTACTTC
NA	TRBJ1-1	TRBV19	NA	CASSPGGILRNTEAFF	TGTGCCAGTAGTCCGGGTGGGATCTTAAGAAACACTGAAGCTTTCTTT
TRBD2	TRBJ2-1	TRBV7-2	NA	CASSLFSGGPNEQFF	TGTGCCAGCAGCTTATTTTCGGGGGGGCCTAATGAGCAGTTCTTC
TRBD1	TRBJ1-2	TRBV6-5	NA	CASTLTGGAVGYTF	TGTGCCAGCACCCTGACAGGGGGAGCTGTCGGCTACACCTTC
NA	TRBJ1-3	TRBV18	NA	CASSPFQADQAGNTIYF	TGTGCCAGCTCACCATTTCAGGCGGACCAGGCTGGAAACACCATATATTTT
NA	TRBJ1-6	TRBV27	NA	CASSLGVWAGVQSPLHF	TGTGCCAGCAGTTTAGGAGTGTGGGCAGGGGTTCAATCACCCCTCCACTTT
NA	TRBJ1-5	TRBV19	NA	CASSPGGDSLYSNQPQHF	TGTGCCAGTAGTCCCGGAGGGGACTCACTTTATAGCAATCAGCCCCAGCATTTT
NA	TRBJ1-1	TRBV27	NA	CASTTGNTEAFF	TGTGCCAGCACCACTGGGAACACTGAAGCTTTCTTT
NA	TRBJ2-6	TRBV4-2	NA	CASSPQLGGANVLTF	TGTGCCAGCAGCCCCCAACTCGGTGGGGCCAACGTCCTGACTTTC
TRBD1	TRBJ1-1	TRBV19	NA	CASSIAGTGVWTEAFF	TGTGCCAGTAGTATAGCCGGGACAGGCGTTTGGACTGAAGCTTTCTTT
NA	TRBJ2-2	TRBV7-2	few	CASSPQVNTGELFF	TGTGCCAGCAGCCCCCAGGTAAACACCGGGGAGCTGTTTTTT
NA	TRBJ1-1	TRBV5-1	NA	CASRVDMNTEAFF	TGCGCCAGCAGGGTAGACATGAACACTGAAGCTTTCTTT
TRBD1	TRBJ1-2	TRBV5-1	once	CASSREAQGAGGYTF	TGCGCCAGCAGCAGAGAAGCTCAGGGGGCCGGAGGCTACACCTTC
NA	TRBJ1-1	TRBV5-1	NA	CASSLGAGRNTEAFF	TGCGCCAGCAGCTTGGGGGCAGGGAGGAACACTGAAGCTTTCTTT
NA	TRBJ2-7	TRBV6-6	few	CASSPGLLSSYEQYF	TGTGCCAGCAGTCCCGGACTCCTGAGCTCCTACGAGCAGTACTTC